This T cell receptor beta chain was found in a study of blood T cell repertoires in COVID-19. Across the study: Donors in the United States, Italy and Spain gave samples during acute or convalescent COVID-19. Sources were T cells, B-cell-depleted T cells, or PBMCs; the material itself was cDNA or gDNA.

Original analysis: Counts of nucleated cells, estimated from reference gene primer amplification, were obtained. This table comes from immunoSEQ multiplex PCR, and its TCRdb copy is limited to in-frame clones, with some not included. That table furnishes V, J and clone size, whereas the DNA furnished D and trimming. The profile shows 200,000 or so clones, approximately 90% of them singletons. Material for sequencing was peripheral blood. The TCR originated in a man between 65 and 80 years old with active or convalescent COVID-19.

CDR3 bases: TGTGCCAGCAGCCCGGGCGACAGGGATAATTCACCCCTCCACTTT. It translates to CASSPGDRDNSPLHF. The chain employs TRBV28 and TRBJ1-6, with 7 bases aligning to TRBD1. The trim removed 6 bases at V and 5 bases at J, leaving 7 bases unmatched. This CDR3 contains 15 residues. CDR1 is MDHEN and CDR2 is SYDVKM in the germline V gene.